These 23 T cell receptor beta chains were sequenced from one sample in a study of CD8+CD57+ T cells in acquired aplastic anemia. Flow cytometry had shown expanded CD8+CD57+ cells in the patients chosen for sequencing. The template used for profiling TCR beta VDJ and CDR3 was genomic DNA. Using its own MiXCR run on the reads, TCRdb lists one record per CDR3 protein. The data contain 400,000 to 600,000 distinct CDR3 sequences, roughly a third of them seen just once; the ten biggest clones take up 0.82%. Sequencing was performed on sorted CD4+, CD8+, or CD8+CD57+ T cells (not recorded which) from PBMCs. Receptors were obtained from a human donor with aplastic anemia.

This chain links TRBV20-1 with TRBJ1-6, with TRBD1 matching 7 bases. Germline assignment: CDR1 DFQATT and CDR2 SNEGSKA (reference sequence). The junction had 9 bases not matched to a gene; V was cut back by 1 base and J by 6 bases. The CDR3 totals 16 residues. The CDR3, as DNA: TGCAGTGCTAGAGTTGGTGGGGACAGCATTAATTCACCCCTCCACTTT. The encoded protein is CSARVGGDSINSPLHF.

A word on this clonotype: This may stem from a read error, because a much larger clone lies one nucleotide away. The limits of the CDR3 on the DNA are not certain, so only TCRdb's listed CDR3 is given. The CDR3 protein is CASSVAGGSSRHF. The rearrangement uses TRBV9 and TRBJ1-5; the table's D call of TRBD1 was not tested on the DNA. CDR1 is SGDLS and CDR2 is YYNGEE in the germline V gene. Termini included, the CDR3 measures 13 amino acids.

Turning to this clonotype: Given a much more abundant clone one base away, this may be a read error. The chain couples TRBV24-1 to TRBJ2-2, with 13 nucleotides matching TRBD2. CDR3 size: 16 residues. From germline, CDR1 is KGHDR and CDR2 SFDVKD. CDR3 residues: CATSVGTSGNAGELFF. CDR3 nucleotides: TGTGCCACCAGTGTGGGGACTAGCGGGAACGCCGGGGAGCTGTTTTTT.

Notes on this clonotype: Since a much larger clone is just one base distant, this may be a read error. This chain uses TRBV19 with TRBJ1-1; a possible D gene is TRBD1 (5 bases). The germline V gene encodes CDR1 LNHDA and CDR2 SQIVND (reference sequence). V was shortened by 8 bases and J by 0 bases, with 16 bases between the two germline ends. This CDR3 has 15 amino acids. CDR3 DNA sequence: TGTGCCAGTTCAATGCAGGACACCGTGAACACTGAAGCTTTCTTT. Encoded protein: CASSMQDTVNTEAFF.

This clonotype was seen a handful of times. CDR3 sequence: CASSLAGTGLNQPQHF. In DNA form, the CDR3 reads TGTGCCAGCAGCTTAGCCGGGACAGGGCTCAATCAGCCCCAGCATTTT. The chain employs TRBV11-1 and TRBJ1-5, with 9 bases lining up with TRBD1. Per the germline V gene, CDR1 is SGHAT and CDR2 is FQDESV (reference sequence). The CDR3 loop spans 16 amino acids. The V and J ends lost 0 bases and 3 bases, in that order; junction bases with no gene match: 3.

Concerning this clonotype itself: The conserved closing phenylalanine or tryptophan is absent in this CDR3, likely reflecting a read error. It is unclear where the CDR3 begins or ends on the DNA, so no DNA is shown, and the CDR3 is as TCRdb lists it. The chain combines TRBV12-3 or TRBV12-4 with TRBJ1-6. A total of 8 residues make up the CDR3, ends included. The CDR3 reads CASTFPGL.

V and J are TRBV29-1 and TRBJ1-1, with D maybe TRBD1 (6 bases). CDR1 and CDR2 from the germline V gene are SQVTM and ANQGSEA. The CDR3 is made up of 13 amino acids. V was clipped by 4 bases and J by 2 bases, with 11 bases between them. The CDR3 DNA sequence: TGCAGCGTTGCGACAGGCCCAAACACTGAAGCTTTCTTT. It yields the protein CSVATGPNTEAFF.

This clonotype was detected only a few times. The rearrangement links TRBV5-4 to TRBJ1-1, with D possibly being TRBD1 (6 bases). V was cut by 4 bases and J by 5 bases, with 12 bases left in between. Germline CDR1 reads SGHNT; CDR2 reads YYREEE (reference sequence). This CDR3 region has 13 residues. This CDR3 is CASSRQQGTEAFF. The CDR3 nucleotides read TGTGCCAGCAGCCGCCAACAGGGAACTGAAGCTTTCTTT.

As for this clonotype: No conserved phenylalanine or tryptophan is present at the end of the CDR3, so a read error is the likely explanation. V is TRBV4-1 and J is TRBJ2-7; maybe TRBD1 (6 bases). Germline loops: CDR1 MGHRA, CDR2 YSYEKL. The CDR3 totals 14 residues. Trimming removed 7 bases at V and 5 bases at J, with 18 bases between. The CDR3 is CASTDRRVVHEQYL. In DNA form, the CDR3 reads TGCGCCAGCACCGACAGGCGTGTGGTCCACGAGCAGTACCTC.

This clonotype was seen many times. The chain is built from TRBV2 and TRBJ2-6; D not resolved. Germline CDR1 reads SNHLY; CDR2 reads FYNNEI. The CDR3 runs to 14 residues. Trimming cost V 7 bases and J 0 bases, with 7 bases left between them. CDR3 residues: CASNRNSGANVLTF. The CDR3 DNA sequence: TGTGCCAGCAATAGGAACTCTGGGGCCAACGTCCTGACTTTC.

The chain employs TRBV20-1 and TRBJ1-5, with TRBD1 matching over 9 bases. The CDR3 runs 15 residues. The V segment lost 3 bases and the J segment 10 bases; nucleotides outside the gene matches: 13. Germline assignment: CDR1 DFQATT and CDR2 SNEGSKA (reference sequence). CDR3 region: CSASSTGTGKKPQHF. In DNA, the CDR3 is TGCAGTGCTAGCTCCACCGGGACAGGGAAAAAACCCCAGCATTTT.

This CDR3 is CASTLLGSVGEKLFF. DNA for the CDR3: TGCGCCAGTACGCTCTTAGGGTCAGTTGGCGAAAAACTGTTTTTT. The gene calls are TRBV5-1 and TRBJ1-4; D not resolved. Per the germline V gene, CDR1 is SGHRS and CDR2 is YFSETQ. The CDR3 has 15 residues. The ends were cut back, 8 bases at V and 8 bases at J, with 22 bases in the middle.

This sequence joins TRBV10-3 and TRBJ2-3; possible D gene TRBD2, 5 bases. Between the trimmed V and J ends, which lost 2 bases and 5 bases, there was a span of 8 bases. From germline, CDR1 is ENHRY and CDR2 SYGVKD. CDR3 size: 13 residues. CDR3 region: CAISETRGDTQYF. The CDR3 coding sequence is TGTGCCATCAGTGAGACCCGGGGAGATACGCAGTATTTT.

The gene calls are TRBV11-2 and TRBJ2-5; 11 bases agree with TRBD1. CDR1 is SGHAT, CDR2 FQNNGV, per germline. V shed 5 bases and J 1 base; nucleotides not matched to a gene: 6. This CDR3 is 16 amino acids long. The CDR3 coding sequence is TGTGCCAGCAGCCAAGGGGACAGGGGGTTCCAAGAGACCCAGTACTTC. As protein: CASSQGDRGFQETQYF.

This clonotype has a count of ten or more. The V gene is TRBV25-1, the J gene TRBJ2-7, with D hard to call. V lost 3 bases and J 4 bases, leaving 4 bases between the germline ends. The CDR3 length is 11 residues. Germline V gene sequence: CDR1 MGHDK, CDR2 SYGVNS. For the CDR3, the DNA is TGTGCCAGCAGTGAGGGGTACGAGCAGTACTTC. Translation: CASSEGYEQYF.

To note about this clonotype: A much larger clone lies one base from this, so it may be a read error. CDR3 DNA: TGTGCCAGCAGCTCGACAGGGAGCTCTGGAGACACCATATATTTT. This translates into CASSSTGSSGDTIYF. The chain recombines TRBV7-2 with TRBJ1-3; TRBD1 agrees at 7 bases. CDR3 size: 15 residues. The germline CDR1 and CDR2 sequences are SGHTA and FQGNSA. Using reference TRBV7-2 and TRBJ1-3 for the parts outside the CDR3, the full variable domain is GAGVSQSPSNKVTEKGKDVELRCDPISGHTALYWYRQSLGQGLEFLIYFQGNSAPDKSGLPSDRFSAERTGGSVSTLTIQRTQQEDSAVYLCASSSTGSSGDTIYFGEGSWLTVV.

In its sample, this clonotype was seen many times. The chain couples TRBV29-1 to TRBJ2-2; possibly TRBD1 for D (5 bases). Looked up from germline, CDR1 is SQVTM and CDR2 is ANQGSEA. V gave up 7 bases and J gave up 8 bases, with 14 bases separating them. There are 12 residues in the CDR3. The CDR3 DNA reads TGCAGCGGGGGAATGGGGCCGGGGGAGCTGTTTTTT. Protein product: CSGGMGPGELFF.

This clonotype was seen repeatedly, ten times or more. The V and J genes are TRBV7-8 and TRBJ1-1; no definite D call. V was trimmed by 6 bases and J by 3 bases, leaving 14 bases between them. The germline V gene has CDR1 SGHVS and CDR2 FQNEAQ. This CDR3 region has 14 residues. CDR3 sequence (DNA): TGTGCCAGCAGTTCAAAACAGATGGACACTGAAGCTTTCTTT. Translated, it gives CASSSKQMDTEAFF.

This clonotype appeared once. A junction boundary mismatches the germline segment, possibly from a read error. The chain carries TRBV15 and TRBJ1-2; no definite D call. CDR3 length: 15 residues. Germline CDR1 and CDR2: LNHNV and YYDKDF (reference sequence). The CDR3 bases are TGTGCCACCAGCAGAGATCGAAGGGCCAACTATAGCTACACCTTC. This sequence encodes CATSRDRRANYSYTF.

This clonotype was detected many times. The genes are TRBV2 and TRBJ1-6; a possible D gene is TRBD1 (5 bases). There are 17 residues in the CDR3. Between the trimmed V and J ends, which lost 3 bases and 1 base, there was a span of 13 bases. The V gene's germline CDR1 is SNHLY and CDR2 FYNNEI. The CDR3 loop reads CASSDRGQGSYNSPLHF. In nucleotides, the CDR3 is TGTGCCAGCAGTGATAGAGGCCAGGGTTCCTATAATTCACCCCTCCACTTT. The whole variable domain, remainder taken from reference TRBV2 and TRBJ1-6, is EPEVTQTPSHQVTQMGQEVILRCVPISNHLYFYWYRQILGQKVEFLVSFYNNEISEKSEIFDDQFSVERPDGSNFTLKIRSTKLEDSAMYFCASSDRGQGSYNSPLHFGNGTRLTVT.

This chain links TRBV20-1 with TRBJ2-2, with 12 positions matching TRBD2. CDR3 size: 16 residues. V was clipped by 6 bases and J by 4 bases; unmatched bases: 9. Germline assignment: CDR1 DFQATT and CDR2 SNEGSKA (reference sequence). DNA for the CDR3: TGCAGTGCAAAATCACTAGCGGGGGGCAGCACCGGGGAGCTGTTTTTT. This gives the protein CSAKSLAGGSTGELFF.

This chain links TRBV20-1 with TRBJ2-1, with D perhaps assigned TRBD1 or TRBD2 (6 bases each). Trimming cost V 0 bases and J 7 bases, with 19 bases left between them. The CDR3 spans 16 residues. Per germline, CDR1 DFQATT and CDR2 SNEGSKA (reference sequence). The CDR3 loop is CSARDPGALGGNEQFF. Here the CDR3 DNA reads TGCAGTGCTAGAGATCCGGGGGCCCTGGGGGGAAATGAGCAGTTCTTC.

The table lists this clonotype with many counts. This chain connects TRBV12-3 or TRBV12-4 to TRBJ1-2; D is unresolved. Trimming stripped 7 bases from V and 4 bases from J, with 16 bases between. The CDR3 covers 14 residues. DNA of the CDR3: TGTGCCAGCAAAAGTGATTACCAAATCTATGGCTACACCTTC. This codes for CASKSDYQIYGYTF.